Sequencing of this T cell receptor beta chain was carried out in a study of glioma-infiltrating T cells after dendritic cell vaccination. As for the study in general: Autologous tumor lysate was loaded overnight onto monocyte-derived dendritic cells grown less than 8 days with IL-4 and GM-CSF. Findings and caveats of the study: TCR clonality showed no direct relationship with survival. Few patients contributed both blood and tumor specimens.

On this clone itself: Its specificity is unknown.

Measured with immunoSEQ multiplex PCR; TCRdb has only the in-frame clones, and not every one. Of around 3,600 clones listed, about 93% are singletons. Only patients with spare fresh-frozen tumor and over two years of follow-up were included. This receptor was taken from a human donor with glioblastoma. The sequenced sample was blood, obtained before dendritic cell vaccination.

CDR3 protein: CASSQDAGVRDRAFYGYTF. The DNA for the CDR3 is TGCGCCAGCAGCCAAGACGCAGGGGTCCGGGACAGGGCGTTCTATGGCTACACCTTC. This chain joins TRBV4-1 and TRBJ1-2, with 9 bases fitting TRBD1. Germline V lookup: CDR1 MGHRA, CDR2 YSYEKL. The V gene end was trimmed by 0 bases and the J gene end by 4 bases; junction bases not matched to a gene: 15. The length of the CDR3 is 19 residues.